The present TCR beta chain was sequenced within a study of human T cells and chemical hapten exposure. Looking at the study overall: Subjects had 2% DPC placed on approximately 2 cm by approximately 2 cm of upper inner arm skin for sensitization. Alopecia areata, totalis or universalis affected patients who were mostly female.

Time point meaning: patch test 1, 2 weeks after DPC sensitization. The treatment was: therapeutic diphenylcyclopropenone sensitization with weekly scalp DPC. V lost 4 bases to trimming and J lost 6 bases, with 18 bases between them. The length of the CDR3 is 15 residues. Germline CDR1 reads MNHNS; CDR2 reads SASEGT. MiXCR, applied by TCRdb to the RACE reads, yields one record per CDR3 protein. The sample has 90,000 to 120,000 distinct CDR3 sequences, approximately 11% seen once. This receptor was taken from a woman between 35 and 50 years old with alopecia areata. Some clones in this sample may be carry-over from other donors' samples. The J gene is TRBJ1-1, the V gene TRBV6-1, with unresolved D. Sequenced here: whole blood, sampled in connection with sensitization to the hapten diphenylcyclopropenone (DPC). CDR3 in amino acids: CASSVRASKVPEAFF. CDR3 coding DNA: TGTGCCAGCAGTGTTCGAGCGTCCAAAGTCCCTGAAGCTTTCTTT.